Shown below are 30 T cell receptor beta chains from a single sample sequenced in a study of cytomegalovirus exposure and HLA in healthy donors. PCR employed 60 Vbeta and 13 Jbeta primers. The data were produced by immunoSEQ multiplex PCR, yet TCRdb's version contains in-frame clones alone and is incomplete. The sample table includes about 200,000 clones. Input material: PBMCs. Receptor source: a man aged 30 to 45 in good health and CMV-seronegative.

V usage is TRBV9 and J usage is TRBJ1-2; 9 positions agree with TRBD1. The V gene end was trimmed by 4 bases and the J gene end by 2 bases; junction bases not matched to a gene: 6. Germline lookup yields CDR1 SGDLS and CDR2 YYNGEE. The CDR3 runs 15 residues. The CDR3 nucleotides are TGTGCCAGCAGCCCAAGACAGGGGGGCAACTATGGCTACACCTTC. Encoded protein: CASSPRQGGNYGYTF.

The chain couples TRBV10-2 to TRBJ2-7, with D perhaps matching TRBD2 (5 bases). The CDR3 sequence is 13 residues long. Trimming removed 7 bases from V and 5 bases from J, with 15 bases in between. Germline V lookup: CDR1 WSHSY, CDR2 SAAADI. The CDR3 loop reads CASTAGGGDEQYF. The CDR3 DNA reads TGCGCCAGCACTGCGGGCGGTGGCGACGAGCAGTACTTC.

The chain has TRBV10-2 and TRBJ2-3; 12 nucleotides agree with TRBD2. This CDR3 spans 15 amino acids. Germline trimming cut 6 bases from V and 2 bases from J; bases unmatched to any gene: 3. The germline V gene encodes CDR1 WSHSY and CDR2 SAAADI. In DNA form, the CDR3 reads TGCGCCAGCAGAGGACTAGCGGGGCACACAGATACGCAGTATTTT. Translated: CASRGLAGHTDTQYF.

The chain employs TRBV5-1 and TRBJ2-7; 8 nucleotides align to TRBD2. The trim removed 4 bases at V and 3 bases at J, leaving 18 bases unmatched. From germline, CDR1 is SGHRS and CDR2 YFSETQ. The CDR3 consists of 18 residues. The CDR3 protein is CASSPRTRTGGPVYEQYF. CDR3 bases: TGCGCCAGCAGCCCCCGCACGAGGACGGGAGGGCCGGTCTACGAGCAGTACTTC.

The rearrangement links TRBV5-4 to TRBJ2-3; TRBD2 agrees at 7 bases. The CDR3 runs 17 residues. Germline CDR1 reads SGHNT; CDR2 reads YYREEE (reference sequence). Trimming cost V 0 bases and J 4 bases; bases outside gene matches: 11. In DNA, the CDR3 is TGTGCCAGCAGCTTGGTTGCCCGGGGCGGGAGCGCAGATACGCAGTATTTT. It codes for CASSLVARGGSADTQYF.

The chain carries TRBV7-2 and TRBJ1-6; D might be TRBD1 (5 bases). Trimming took off 8 bases at V and 9 bases at J, with 17 bases between the two ends. Germline V gene lookup returns CDR1 SGHTA and CDR2 FQGNSA. CDR3 size: 14 residues. The CDR3: CASRNAGGTSPLHF. CDR3 in DNA: TGTGCCAGCCGCAACGCGGGGGGAACTTCACCCCTCCACTTT.

This chain uses TRBV18 with TRBJ2-3; TRBD1 is a possible D gene (6 bases). The V and J ends lost 6 bases and 11 bases respectively, with 18 bases between them. The CDR3 totals 13 residues. Germline V gives CDR1 KGHSH, CDR2 LQKENI. The chain's CDR3 is CASSPDSSGGQYF. Here the CDR3 DNA reads TGTGCCAGCTCTCCGGACAGCTCTGGGGGGCAGTATTTT.

V is TRBV7-2 and J is TRBJ2-1; 9 bases are shared with TRBD2. V shed 3 bases and J 6 bases; nucleotides not matched to a gene: 6. Germline V lookup: CDR1 SGHTA, CDR2 FQGNSA. CDR3 length equals 15 residues. The CDR3 sequence: CASSFLAGGLNEQFF. CDR3 sequence (DNA): TGTGCCAGCAGCTTTTTGGCGGGAGGGCTCAATGAGCAGTTCTTC.

This chain connects TRBV5-4 to TRBJ1-1, with D unresolved. There are 14 residues in the CDR3. Germline values: CDR1 SGHNT, CDR2 YYREEE (reference sequence). V was cut by 4 bases and J by 4 bases, with 14 bases left in between. The CDR3 coding sequence is TGTGCCAGCAGCCTTCCCGTTCCGGGCACTGAAGCTTTCTTT. Protein product: CASSLPVPGTEAFF.

The chain is built from TRBV18 and TRBJ2-3; 7 bases line up with TRBD1. CDR1 and CDR2 (germline): KGHSH, LQKENI. The trim removed 4 bases at V and 2 bases at J, leaving 12 bases unmatched. There are 17 residues in the CDR3. CDR3 in amino acids: CASSLLGAGGDTDTQYF. The CDR3 bases are TGTGCCAGCTCACTCCTTGGAGCAGGGGGTGACACAGATACGCAGTATTTT.

The chain employs TRBV7-2 and TRBJ2-1, with 10 bases identical to TRBD1. The germline V gene has CDR1 SGHTA and CDR2 FQGNSA. J gave up 4 bases and V 1 base, and 1 base lay outside the gene matches. CDR3 size: 15 residues. CDR3 coding DNA: TGTGCCAGCAGCTTAGTGGGACAGGGGTACAATGAGCAGTTCTTC. Protein product: CASSLVGQGYNEQFF.

The V and J genes are TRBV5-1 and TRBJ1-1; TRBD1 matches 7 bases. CDR1 and CDR2 (germline): SGHRS, YFSETQ. With 5 bases clipped from V and 5 bases from J, the junction kept 12 bases outside the gene matches. The CDR3 spans 15 residues. CDR3: CASRHAFQGGTEAFF. As DNA, the CDR3 is TGCGCCAGCAGACACGCTTTCCAGGGGGGTACTGAAGCTTTCTTT.

The chain links TRBV5-4 to TRBJ1-1; D gene unclear. The V gene's germline CDR1 is SGHNT and CDR2 YYREEE (reference sequence). Trimming stripped 4 bases from V and 6 bases from J, with 7 bases between. The CDR3 extends over 11 amino acids. This CDR3 is CASSIAAEAFF. DNA for the CDR3: TGTGCCAGCAGCATAGCTGCTGAAGCTTTCTTT.

This chain uses TRBV4-1 with TRBJ1-3; D gene unclear. Germline V gene sequence: CDR1 MGHRA, CDR2 YSYEKL. The CDR3 is 13 amino acids. Deletions cut 0 bases from V and 9 bases from J, with 9 bases between. The CDR3 protein is CASSQDQDFTIYF. The CDR3 coding sequence is TGCGCCAGCAGCCAAGATCAAGACTTCACCATATATTTT.

The CDR3 loop reads CATLGNWDYGYTF. CDR3 nucleotides: TGTGCCACTCTAGGCAATTGGGACTATGGCTACACCTTC. The gene calls are TRBV6-6 and TRBJ1-2; D is ambiguous. The V end was cut by 10 bases, the J end by 3 bases, with 15 bases between. The CDR3 extends over 13 amino acids. CDR1 is MNHNY, CDR2 SVGAGI, per germline (reference sequence).

V and J are TRBV27 and TRBJ1-2, with 12 bases matching TRBD1. The CDR3 has 15 residues. V dropped 4 bases and J dropped 8; count of bases not matched to a gene: 8. The germline V gene encodes CDR1 MNHEY and CDR2 SMNVEV (reference sequence). The CDR3 reads CASSSPGQGAWGYTF. CDR3 sequence (DNA): TGTGCCAGCAGTTCCCCGGGACAGGGGGCATGGGGCTACACCTTC.

The V and J genes are TRBV5-1 and TRBJ1-2, with D possibly matching TRBD1 (5 bases). Germline values: CDR1 SGHRS, CDR2 YFSETQ. The CDR3 is 16 amino acids. V was trimmed by 0 bases and J by 5 bases, leaving 17 bases between them. CDR3 region: CASSLVPNLQAYGYTF. The DNA of the CDR3 is TGCGCCAGCAGCTTGGTCCCGAACCTACAGGCTTATGGCTACACCTTC.

The chain uses TRBV9 and TRBJ2-7, with TRBD2 matching over 12 bases. The CDR3 is 18 amino acids. Germline lookup yields CDR1 SGDLS and CDR2 YYNGEE. V was clipped by 3 bases and J by 0 bases; unmatched bases: 10. Here the CDR3 reads CASSGRGTSGLNSYEQYF. For the CDR3, the DNA is TGTGCCAGCAGCGGCCGGGGGACTAGCGGGCTTAACTCCTACGAGCAGTACTTC.

The chain combines TRBV2 with TRBJ1-1; no reliable D call. This CDR3 is 14 amino acids long. Germline assignment: CDR1 SNHLY and CDR2 FYNNEI. The V end was cut by 4 bases, the J end by 0 bases, with 9 bases between. As DNA, the CDR3 is TGTGCCAGCAGTGTGGGCACCATGAACACTGAAGCTTTCTTT. It is translated as CASSVGTMNTEAFF.

V usage is TRBV19 and J usage is TRBJ1-5, with 9 bases lining up with TRBD1. The V and J ends lost 3 bases and 4 bases, in that order; junction bases with no gene match: 1. This CDR3 comprises 14 residues. Looked up from germline, CDR1 is LNHDA and CDR2 is SQIVND (reference sequence). CDR3 loop: CASSMTGGNQPQHF. The CDR3 DNA follows: TGTGCCAGTAGTATGACAGGGGGGAATCAGCCCCAGCATTTT.

The V gene is TRBV30, the J gene TRBJ1-4, with D possibly matching TRBD1 (6 bases). The CDR3 spans 15 residues. Between the trimmed V and J ends, which lost 1 base and 8 bases, there was a span of 17 bases. The germline gives CDR1 GTSNPN, CDR2 SVGIG (reference sequence). In DNA, the CDR3 is TGTGCCTGGAGTGCCCCGACAGGCGGGAGGGAAAAACTGTTTTTT. Amino acid sequence: CAWSAPTGGREKLFF.

The CDR3 loop is CASSPRVQTEAEQYF. The CDR3 DNA sequence: TGTGCCAGCTCACCACGGGTCCAGACAGAGGCCGAGCAGTACTTC. The chain links TRBV18 to TRBJ2-7; possibly TRBD1 for D (5 bases). V dropped 1 base and J dropped 6 bases, with 16 bases sitting between them. CDR3 length equals 15 residues. Germline V gives CDR1 KGHSH, CDR2 LQKENI.

In nucleotides, the CDR3 is TGTGCCAGCAGTTACTCGTATTCGGGGAATCAGCCCCAGCATTTT. Translated, it gives CASSYSYSGNQPQHF. The chain uses TRBV6-5 and TRBJ1-5; the D is unclear. V was cut by 0 bases and J by 4 bases, with 10 bases left in between. This CDR3 is built from 15 residues. Germline CDR1 is MNHEY and CDR2 is SVGAGI.

The chain combines TRBV29-1 with TRBJ2-7; TRBD2 aligns across 10 bases. CDR3 length: 13 amino acids. V was pared by 5 bases and J by 1 base, with 2 bases of the junction left unmatched. The germline gives CDR1 SQVTM, CDR2 ANQGSEA. The CDR3 loop reads CSVRLAGSYEQYF. DNA for the CDR3: TGCAGCGTTAGACTAGCGGGTTCCTACGAGCAGTACTTC.

In nucleotides, the CDR3 is TGTGCCAGCAGCCTACAGGGCGCGACAACTAATGAAAAACTGTTTTTT. It is translated as CASSLQGATTNEKLFF. The rearrangement joins TRBV7-8 to TRBJ1-4, with D possibly TRBD1 on 6 matching bases. CDR3 length: 16 residues. Germline V gene lookup returns CDR1 SGHVS and CDR2 FQNEAQ. Trimming stripped 5 bases from V and 0 bases from J, with 13 bases between. Full variable domain (missing parts from reference TRBV7-8 and TRBJ1-4): GAGVSQSPRYKVAKRGQDVALRCDPISGHVSLFWYQQALGQGPEFLTYFQNEAQLDKSGLPSDRFFAERPEGSVSTLKIQRTQQEDSAVYLCASSLQGATTNEKLFFGSGTQLSVL.

A word on this clone: Distinct nucleotide sequences in the sample also encode this CDR3. The chain combines TRBV19 with TRBJ2-3; 8 nucleotides match TRBD2. This CDR3 is built from 15 residues. The germline CDR1 and CDR2 sequences are LNHDA and SQIVND (reference sequence). The ends lost 2 bases at V and 1 base at J; junction bases unmatched: 2. The CDR3 DNA follows: TGTGCCAGTAGTATACCGGGGGGGGGCACAGATACGCAGTATTTT. It yields the protein CASSIPGGGTDTQYF.

This chain joins TRBV12-5 and TRBJ2-2, with D possibly TRBD1 on 6 matching bases. Per germline, CDR1 LGHNT and CDR2 FRNRAP. CDR3 length equals 18 residues. V was pared by 2 bases and J by 6 bases, with 22 bases between. The CDR3 sequence is CASGLPRSQGTRAGELFF. DNA of the CDR3: TGTGCTAGTGGTTTGCCGAGGAGCCAGGGGACAAGAGCCGGGGAGCTGTTTTTT.

The gene calls are TRBV30 and TRBJ2-3; 9 bases fit TRBD2. This CDR3 is 15 amino acids long. Germline V CDR1 and CDR2: GTSNPN, SVGIG (reference sequence). The ends lost 1 base at V and 7 bases at J; junction bases unmatched: 9. The CDR3 DNA sequence: TGTGCCTGGAGTGGACTAGCGGTTGTCCCTAATACGCAGTATTTT. It yields the protein CAWSGLAVVPNTQYF.

V usage is TRBV30 and J usage is TRBJ2-7; 9 bases align to TRBD2. Matching the DNA end better, TRBJ2-5 makes the J call doubtful. The germline gives CDR1 GTSNPN, CDR2 SVGIG (reference sequence). The CDR3 extends over 15 amino acids. CDR3 DNA: TGTGCCTGGCGCCCGGGGGCTAGCGGGAAGGAGACCCAGTACTTC. Translation gives CAWRPGASGKETQYF.

The chain carries TRBV30 and TRBJ2-7, with TRBD1 as a possible D gene (6 bases). V was trimmed by 3 bases and J by 4 bases, leaving 13 bases between them. CDR1 is GTSNPN, CDR2 SVGIG, per germline (reference sequence). The CDR3 runs to 13 residues. The CDR3 loop is CAWRDRRFYEQYF. The CDR3 DNA sequence: TGTGCCTGGAGAGACAGGCGGTTTTACGAGCAGTACTTC. The full variable domain, its missing parts supplied by reference TRBV30 and TRBJ2-7, is SQTIHQWPATLVQPVGSPLSLECTVEGTSNPNLYWYRQAAGRGLQLLFYSVGIGQISSEVPQNLSASRPQDRQFILSSKKLLLSDSGFYLCAWRDRRFYEQYFGPGTRLTVT.